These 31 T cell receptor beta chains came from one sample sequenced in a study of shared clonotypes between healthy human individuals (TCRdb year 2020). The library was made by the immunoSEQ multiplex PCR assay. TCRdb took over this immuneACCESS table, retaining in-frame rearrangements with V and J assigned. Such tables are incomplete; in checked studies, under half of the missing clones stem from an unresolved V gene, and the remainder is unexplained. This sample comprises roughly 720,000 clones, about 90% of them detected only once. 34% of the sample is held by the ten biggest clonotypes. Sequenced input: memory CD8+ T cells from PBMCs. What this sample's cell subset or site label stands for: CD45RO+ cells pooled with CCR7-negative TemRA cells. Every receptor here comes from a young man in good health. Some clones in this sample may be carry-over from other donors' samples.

The CDR3 DNA is TGTGCCAGCAGCGATCCTGACAGAGACAACACCGGGGAGCTGTTTTTT. Translated, it gives CASSDPDRDNTGELFF. The rearrangement joins TRBV5-8 to TRBJ2-2, with D perhaps TRBD1 (5 bases). With 4 bases removed from V and 2 bases from J, the gap between germline ends came to 15 bases. The CDR3 consists of 16 residues. CDR1 is SGHTS, CDR2 YDEGEE, per germline.

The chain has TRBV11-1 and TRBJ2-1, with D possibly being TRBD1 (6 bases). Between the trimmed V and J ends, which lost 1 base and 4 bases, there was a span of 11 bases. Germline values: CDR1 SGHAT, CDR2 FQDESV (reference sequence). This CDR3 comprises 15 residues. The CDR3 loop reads CASSLDLGGYNEQFF. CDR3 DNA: TGTGCCAGCAGCTTAGACTTAGGGGGATACAATGAGCAGTTCTTC.

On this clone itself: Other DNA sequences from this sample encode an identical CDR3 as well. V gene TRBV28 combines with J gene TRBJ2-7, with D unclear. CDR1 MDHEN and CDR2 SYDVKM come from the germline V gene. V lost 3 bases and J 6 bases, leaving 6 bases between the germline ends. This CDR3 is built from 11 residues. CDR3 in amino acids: CASSFLGEQYF. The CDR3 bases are TGTGCCAGCAGTTTCCTCGGCGAGCAGTACTTC.

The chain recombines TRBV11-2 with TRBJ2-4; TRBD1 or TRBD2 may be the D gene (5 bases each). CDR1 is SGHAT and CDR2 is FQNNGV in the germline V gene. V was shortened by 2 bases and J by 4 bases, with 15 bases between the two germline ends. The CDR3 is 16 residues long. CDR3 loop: CASSLWGSNFKNIQYF. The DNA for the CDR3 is TGTGCCAGCAGCTTATGGGGGAGTAATTTTAAAAACATTCAGTACTTC.

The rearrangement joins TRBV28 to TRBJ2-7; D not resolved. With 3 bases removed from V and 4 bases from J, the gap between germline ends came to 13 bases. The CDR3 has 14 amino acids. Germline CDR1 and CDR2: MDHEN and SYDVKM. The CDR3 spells CASSLFGQPYEQYF. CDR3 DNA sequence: TGTGCCAGCAGTTTGTTTGGGCAGCCTTACGAGCAGTACTTC.

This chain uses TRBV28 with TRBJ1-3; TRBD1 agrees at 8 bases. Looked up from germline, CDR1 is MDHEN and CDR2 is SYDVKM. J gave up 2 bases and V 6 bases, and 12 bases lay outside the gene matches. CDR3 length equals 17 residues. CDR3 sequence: CASREAGRGQAGNTIYF. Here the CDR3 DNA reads TGTGCCAGCAGAGAGGCAGGCAGGGGGCAAGCTGGAAACACCATATATTTT.

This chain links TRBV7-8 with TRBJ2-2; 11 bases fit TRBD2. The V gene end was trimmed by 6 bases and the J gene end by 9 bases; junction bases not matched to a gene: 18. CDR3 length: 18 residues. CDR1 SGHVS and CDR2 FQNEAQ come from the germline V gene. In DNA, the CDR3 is TGTGCCAGCAGTTTTCCGACTAGCGGGATCCTCATGAAGAGGGAGCTGTTTTTT. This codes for CASSFPTSGILMKRELFF.

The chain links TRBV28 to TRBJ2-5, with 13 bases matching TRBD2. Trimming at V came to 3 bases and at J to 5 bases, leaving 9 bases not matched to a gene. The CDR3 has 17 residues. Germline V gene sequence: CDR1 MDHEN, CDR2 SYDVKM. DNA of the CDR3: TGTGCCAGCAGTTTCCGAACTAGCGGGAGGGCCTCGGAGACCCAGTACTTC. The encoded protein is CASSFRTSGRASETQYF.

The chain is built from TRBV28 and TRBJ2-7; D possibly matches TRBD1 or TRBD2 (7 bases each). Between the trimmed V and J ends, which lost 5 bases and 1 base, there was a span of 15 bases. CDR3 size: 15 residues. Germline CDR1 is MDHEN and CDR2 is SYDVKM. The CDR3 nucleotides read TGTGCCAGCAGTAAACGGGGGGACAGTTCCTACGAGCAGTACTTC. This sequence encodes CASSKRGDSSYEQYF. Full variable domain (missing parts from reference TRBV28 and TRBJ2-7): DVKVTQSSRYLVKRTGEKVFLECVQDMDHENMFWYRQDPGLGLRLIYFSYDVKMKEKGDIPEGYSVSREKKERFSLILESASTNQTSMYLCASSKRGDSSYEQYFGPGTRLTVT.

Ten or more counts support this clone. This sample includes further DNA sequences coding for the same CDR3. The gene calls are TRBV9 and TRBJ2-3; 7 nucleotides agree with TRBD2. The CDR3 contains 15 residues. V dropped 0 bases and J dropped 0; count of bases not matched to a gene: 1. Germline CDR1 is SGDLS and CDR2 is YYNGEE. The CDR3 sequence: CASSVASGSTDTQYF. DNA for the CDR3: TGTGCCAGCAGCGTAGCTAGCGGTAGCACAGATACGCAGTATTTT.

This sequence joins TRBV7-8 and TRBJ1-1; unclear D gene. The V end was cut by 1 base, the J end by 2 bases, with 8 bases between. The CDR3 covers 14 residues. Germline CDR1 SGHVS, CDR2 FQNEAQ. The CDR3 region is CASSLGTANTEAFF. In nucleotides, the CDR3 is TGTGCCAGCAGCTTAGGCACAGCTAACACTGAAGCTTTCTTT.

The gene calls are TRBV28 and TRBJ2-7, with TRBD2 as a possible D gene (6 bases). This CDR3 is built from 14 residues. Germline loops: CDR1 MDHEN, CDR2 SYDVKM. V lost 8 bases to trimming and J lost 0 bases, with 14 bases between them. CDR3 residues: CASAPRGSSYEQYF. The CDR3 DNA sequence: TGTGCCAGCGCTCCCCGGGGGAGCTCCTACGAGCAGTACTTC.

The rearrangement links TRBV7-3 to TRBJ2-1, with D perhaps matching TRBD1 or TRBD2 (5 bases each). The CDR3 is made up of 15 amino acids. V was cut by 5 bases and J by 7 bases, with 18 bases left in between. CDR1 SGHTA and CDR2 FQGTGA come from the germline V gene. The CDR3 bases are TGTGCCAGCAGCAACCGGGACCTTGGATCGAATGAGCAGTTCTTC. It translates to CASSNRDLGSNEQFF.

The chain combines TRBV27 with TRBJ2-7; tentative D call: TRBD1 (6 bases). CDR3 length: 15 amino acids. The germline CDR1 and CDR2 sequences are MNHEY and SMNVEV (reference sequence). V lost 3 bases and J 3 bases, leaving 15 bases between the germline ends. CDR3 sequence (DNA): TGTGCCAGCAGTTTCCCTGGGGGCACCGTCTACGAGCAGTACTTC. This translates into CASSFPGGTVYEQYF.

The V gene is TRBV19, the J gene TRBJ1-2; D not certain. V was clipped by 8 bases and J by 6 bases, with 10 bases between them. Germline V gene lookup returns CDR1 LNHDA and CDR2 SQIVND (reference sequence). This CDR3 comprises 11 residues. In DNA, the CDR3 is TGTGCCAGTTATTTCGGTGATGGCTACACCTTC. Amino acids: CASYFGDGYTF. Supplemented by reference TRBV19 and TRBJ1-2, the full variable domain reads DGGITQSPKYLFRKEGQNVTLSCEQNLNHDAMYWYRQDPGQGLRLIYYSQIVNDFQKGDIAEGYSVSREKKESFPLTVTSAQKNPTAFYLCASYFGDGYTFGSGTRLTVV.

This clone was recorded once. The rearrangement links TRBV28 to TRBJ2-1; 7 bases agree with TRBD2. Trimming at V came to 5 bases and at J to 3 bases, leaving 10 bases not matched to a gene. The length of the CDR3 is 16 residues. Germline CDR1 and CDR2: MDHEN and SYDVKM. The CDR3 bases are TGTGCCAGCAGTACCGCGGGGGAGCATCACTACAATGAGCAGTTCTTC. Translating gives CASSTAGEHHYNEQFF.

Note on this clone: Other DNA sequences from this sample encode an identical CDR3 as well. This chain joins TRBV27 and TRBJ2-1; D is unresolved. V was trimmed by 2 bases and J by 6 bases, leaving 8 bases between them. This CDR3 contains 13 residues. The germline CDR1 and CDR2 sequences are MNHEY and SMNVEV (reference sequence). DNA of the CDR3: TGTGCCAGCAGTTTAGGAACTTTCAATGAGCAGTTCTTC. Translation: CASSLGTFNEQFF.

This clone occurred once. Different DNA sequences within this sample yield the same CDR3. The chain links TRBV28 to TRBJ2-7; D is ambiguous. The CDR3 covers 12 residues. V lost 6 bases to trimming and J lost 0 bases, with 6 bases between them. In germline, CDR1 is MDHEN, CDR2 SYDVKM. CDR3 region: CASSWSSYEQYF. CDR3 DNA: TGTGCCAGCAGCTGGAGCTCCTACGAGCAGTACTTC.

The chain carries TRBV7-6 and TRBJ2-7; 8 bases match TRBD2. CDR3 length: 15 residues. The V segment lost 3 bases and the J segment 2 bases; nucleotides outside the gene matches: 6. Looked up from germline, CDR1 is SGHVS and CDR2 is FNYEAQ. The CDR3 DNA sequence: TGTGCCAGCAGCTTCGGGGGGGCAGGGACCTACGAGCAGTACTTC. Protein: CASSFGGAGTYEQYF. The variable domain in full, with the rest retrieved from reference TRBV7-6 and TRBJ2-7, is GAGVSQSPRYKVTKRGQDVALRCDPISGHVSLYWYRQALGQGPEFLTYFNYEAQQDKSGLPNDRFSAERPEGSISTLTIQRTEQRDSAMYRCASSFGGAGTYEQYFGPGTRLTVT.

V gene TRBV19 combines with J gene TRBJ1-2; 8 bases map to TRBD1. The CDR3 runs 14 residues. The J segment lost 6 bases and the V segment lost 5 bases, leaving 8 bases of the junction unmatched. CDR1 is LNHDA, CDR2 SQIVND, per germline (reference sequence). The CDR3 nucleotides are TGTGCCAGTAGTCCACGGGACAGGCGTGATGGCTACACCTTC. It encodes CASSPRDRRDGYTF. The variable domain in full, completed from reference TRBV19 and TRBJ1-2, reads DGGITQSPKYLFRKEGQNVTLSCEQNLNHDAMYWYRQDPGQGLRLIYYSQIVNDFQKGDIAEGYSVSREKKESFPLTVTSAQKNPTAFYLCASSPRDRRDGYTFGSGTRLTVV.

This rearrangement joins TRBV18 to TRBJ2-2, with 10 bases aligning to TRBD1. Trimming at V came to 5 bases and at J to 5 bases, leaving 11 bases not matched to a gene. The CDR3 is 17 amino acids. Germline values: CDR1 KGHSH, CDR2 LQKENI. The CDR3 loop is CASSNVDRGRGTGELFF. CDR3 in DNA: TGTGCCAGCTCAAACGTAGACAGGGGGCGCGGTACCGGGGAGCTGTTTTTT.

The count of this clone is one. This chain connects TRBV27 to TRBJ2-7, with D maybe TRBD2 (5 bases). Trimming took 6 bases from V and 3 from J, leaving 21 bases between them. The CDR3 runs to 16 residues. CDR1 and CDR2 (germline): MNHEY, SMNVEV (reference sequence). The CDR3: CASRAPGVSDYYEQYF. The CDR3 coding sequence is TGTGCCAGCAGGGCCCCCGGTGTTAGCGATTACTACGAGCAGTACTTC.

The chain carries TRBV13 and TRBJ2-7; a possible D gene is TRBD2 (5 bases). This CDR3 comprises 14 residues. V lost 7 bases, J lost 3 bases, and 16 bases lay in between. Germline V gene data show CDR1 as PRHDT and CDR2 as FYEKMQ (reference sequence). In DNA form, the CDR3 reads TGTGCCAGCATAGTCTGGGGAGAACACTACGAGCAGTACTTC. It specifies CASIVWGEHYEQYF.

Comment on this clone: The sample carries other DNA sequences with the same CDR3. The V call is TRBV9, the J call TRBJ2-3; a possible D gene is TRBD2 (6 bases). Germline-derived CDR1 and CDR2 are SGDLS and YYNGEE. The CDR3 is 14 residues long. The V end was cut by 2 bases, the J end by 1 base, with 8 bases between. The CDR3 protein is CASSVGGRTDTQYF. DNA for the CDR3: TGTGCCAGCAGCGTGGGGGGACGCACAGATACGCAGTATTTT.

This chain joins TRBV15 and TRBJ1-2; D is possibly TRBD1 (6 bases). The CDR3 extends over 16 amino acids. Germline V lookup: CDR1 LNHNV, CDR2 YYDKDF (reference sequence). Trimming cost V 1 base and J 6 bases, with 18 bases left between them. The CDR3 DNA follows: TGTGCCACCAGCAGAGGGGCCAGGGGCGCTCGAGATGGCTACACCTTC. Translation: CATSRGARGARDGYTF.

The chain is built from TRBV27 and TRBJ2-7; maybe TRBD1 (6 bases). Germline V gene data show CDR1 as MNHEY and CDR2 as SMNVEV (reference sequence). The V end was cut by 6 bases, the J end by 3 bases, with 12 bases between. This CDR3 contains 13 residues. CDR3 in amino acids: CASSDRNNYEQYF. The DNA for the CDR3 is TGTGCCAGCAGCGACAGGAACAACTACGAGCAGTACTTC.

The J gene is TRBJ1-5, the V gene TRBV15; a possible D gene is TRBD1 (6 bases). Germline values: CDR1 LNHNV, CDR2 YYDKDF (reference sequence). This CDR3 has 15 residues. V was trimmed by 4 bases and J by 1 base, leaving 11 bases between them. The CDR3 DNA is TGTGCCACCAGCAAAGGGGGAATCAGCAATCAGCCCCAGCATTTT. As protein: CATSKGGISNQPQHF.

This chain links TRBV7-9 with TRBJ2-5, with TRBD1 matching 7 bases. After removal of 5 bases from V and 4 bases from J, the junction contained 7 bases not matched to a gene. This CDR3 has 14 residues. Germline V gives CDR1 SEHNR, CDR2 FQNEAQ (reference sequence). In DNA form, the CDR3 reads TGTGCCAGCAGCGCAAGGGACAGACGAGAGACCCAGTACTTC. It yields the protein CASSARDRRETQYF.

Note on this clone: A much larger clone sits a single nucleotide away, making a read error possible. The CDR3 coding sequence is TGTGCCAGCAGCTTAAGGGCCTACGAGCAGTACTTC. Translation gives CASSLRAYEQYF. This sequence joins TRBV7-9 and TRBJ2-5; D is unresolved. Matching the DNA end better, TRBJ2-7 makes the J call doubtful. The CDR3 covers 12 residues. Looked up from germline, CDR1 is SEHNR and CDR2 is FQNEAQ (reference sequence).

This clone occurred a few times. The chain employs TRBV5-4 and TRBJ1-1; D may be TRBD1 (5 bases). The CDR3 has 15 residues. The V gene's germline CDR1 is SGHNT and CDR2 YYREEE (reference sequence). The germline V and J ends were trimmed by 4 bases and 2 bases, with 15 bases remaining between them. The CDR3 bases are TGTGCCAGCAGCCGGGGGACCGGGACCAACACTGAAGCTTTCTTT. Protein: CASSRGTGTNTEAFF.

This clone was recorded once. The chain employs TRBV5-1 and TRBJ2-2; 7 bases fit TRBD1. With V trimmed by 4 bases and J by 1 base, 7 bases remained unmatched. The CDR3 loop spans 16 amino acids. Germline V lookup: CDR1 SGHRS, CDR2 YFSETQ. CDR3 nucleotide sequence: TGCGCCAGCAGCCCACCGGGACAGTGGAACACCGGGGAGCTGTTTTTT. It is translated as CASSPPGQWNTGELFF.